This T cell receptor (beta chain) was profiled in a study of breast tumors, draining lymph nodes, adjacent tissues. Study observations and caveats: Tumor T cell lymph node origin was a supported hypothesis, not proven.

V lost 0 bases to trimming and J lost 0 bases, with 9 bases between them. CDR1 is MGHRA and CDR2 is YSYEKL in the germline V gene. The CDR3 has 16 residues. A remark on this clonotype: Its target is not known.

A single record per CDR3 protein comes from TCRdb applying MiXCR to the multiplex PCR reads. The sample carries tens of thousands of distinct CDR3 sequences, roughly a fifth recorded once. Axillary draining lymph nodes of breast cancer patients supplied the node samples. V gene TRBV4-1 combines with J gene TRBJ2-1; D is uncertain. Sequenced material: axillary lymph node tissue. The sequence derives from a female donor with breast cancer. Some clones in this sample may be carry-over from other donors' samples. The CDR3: CASSQETESSYNEQFF. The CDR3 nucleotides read TGCGCCAGCAGCCAAGAAACCGAAAGCTCCTACAATGAGCAGTTCTTC.